Presented here are 21 T cell receptor beta chains from one specimen sequenced in a study of blood T cell repertoires in COVID-19 (dated by TCRdb to the early 2020s). Library prep was done by the immunoSEQ multiplex PCR assay. The immuneACCESS repertoire file appears here via TCRdb, limited to in-frame rearrangements. These files lack a portion of the clones; in checked studies, under half of the deficit traces to unresolved V genes, and the cause of the others is not known. The sample table shows 45,000 to 55,000 clones, and roughly 89% are seen once. Of the sample, approximately 12% is held by the ten largest clones. Specimen: peripheral blood. The receptors come from a man aged 80 or over with acute or convalescent COVID-19.

The chain uses TRBV5-1 and TRBJ2-7; TRBD2 aligns across 7 bases. Trimming at V came to 4 bases and at J to 2 bases, leaving 9 bases not matched to a gene. The CDR3 is 15 residues long. The germline V gene encodes CDR1 SGHRS and CDR2 YFSETQ. The chain's CDR3 is CASSRGEERAYEQYF. For the CDR3, the DNA is TGCGCCAGCAGCCGGGGGGAGGAGAGGGCCTACGAGCAGTACTTC.

The chain uses TRBV5-4 and TRBJ1-2, with D possibly matching TRBD1 (5 bases). CDR1 and CDR2 from the germline V gene are SGHNT and YYREEE (reference sequence). This CDR3 is 15 amino acids long. Trimming removed 0 bases at V and 0 bases at J, with 9 bases between. CDR3 nucleotide sequence: TGTGCCAGCAGCTTGGACGGCAGGGCTAACTATGGCTACACCTTC. Protein sequence: CASSLDGRANYGYTF.

The chain joins TRBV5-1 to TRBJ1-2; a possible D gene is TRBD1 (6 bases). Germline assignment: CDR1 SGHRS and CDR2 YFSETQ. The CDR3 runs 13 residues. Trimming pared 4 bases from V and 3 bases from J, leaving 10 bases between. CDR3 sequence reads: CASSADRHYGYTF. For the CDR3, the DNA is TGCGCCAGCAGCGCGGACAGACACTATGGCTACACCTTC.

This rearrangement joins TRBV19 to TRBJ2-3; 8 bases agree with TRBD2. The trim removed 6 bases at V and 2 bases at J, leaving 7 bases unmatched. Germline V CDR1 and CDR2: LNHDA, SQIVND (reference sequence). The CDR3 consists of 15 residues. The CDR3 DNA reads TGTGCCAGTAGCCTTAGCGGGGTGCCCACAGATACGCAGTATTTT. Residues: CASSLSGVPTDTQYF.

This sequence joins TRBV7-9 and TRBJ2-3, with 8 bases identical to TRBD1. J gave up 2 bases and V 3 bases, and 4 bases lay outside the gene matches. The CDR3 loop spans 15 amino acids. The germline CDR1 and CDR2 sequences are SEHNR and FQNEAQ (reference sequence). CDR3 amino acids: CASSFGTGNTDTQYF. CDR3 nucleotide sequence: TGTGCCAGCAGCTTTGGGACAGGTAACACAGATACGCAGTATTTT.

The rearrangement links TRBV30 to TRBJ1-2, with 7 bases aligning to TRBD1. The CDR3 has 16 amino acids. V dropped 3 bases and J dropped 2; count of bases not matched to a gene: 12. CDR1 and CDR2 (germline): GTSNPN, SVGIG (reference sequence). CDR3 nucleotide sequence: TGTGCCTGGAGGTCCCCTTCGGGACAGATAAACTATGGCTACACCTTC. This gives the protein CAWRSPSGQINYGYTF.

The sample holds a few counts of this clone. The chain recombines TRBV7-2 with TRBJ1-1; D gene unclear. Trimming left V 0 bases short and J 1 base short, with 12 bases between. The CDR3 is made up of 16 amino acids. Germline V gives CDR1 SGHTA, CDR2 FQGNSA. CDR3 sequence reads: CASSLARQRGNTEAFF. Written as DNA, the CDR3 is TGTGCCAGCAGCTTAGCTAGGCAGCGGGGGAACACTGAAGCTTTCTTT.

This clone was seen a single time. This chain joins TRBV10-3 and TRBJ2-5, with a possible D match to TRBD1 (6 bases). The CDR3 runs 13 residues. Trimming took off 7 bases at V and 4 bases at J, with 13 bases between the two ends. The V gene's germline CDR1 is ENHRY and CDR2 SYGVKD. DNA for the CDR3: TGTGCCATCAAGGAACAGGGCGGAGAGACCCAGTACTTC. This translates into CAIKEQGGETQYF.

CDR3 region: CASTQFRSSYNSPLHF. CDR3 DNA sequence: TGCGCCAGCACTCAATTCCGGAGCTCCTATAATTCACCCCTCCACTTT. The chain recombines TRBV5-1 with TRBJ1-6; D is unresolved. This CDR3 is 16 amino acids long. CDR1 and CDR2 (germline): SGHRS, YFSETQ. Trimming took off 6 bases at V and 0 bases at J, with 13 bases between the two ends.

V gene TRBV28 combines with J gene TRBJ2-1, with 7 bases that match TRBD2. CDR1 and CDR2 (germline): MDHEN, SYDVKM. The CDR3 is 14 residues long. The ends lost 7 bases at V and 7 bases at J; junction bases unmatched: 10. The CDR3 coding sequence is TGTGCCAGCATCGGACTAGGGATAGAGAATGAGCAGTTCTTC. The encoded protein is CASIGLGIENEQFF.

The chain is built from TRBV19 and TRBJ2-7, with 7 bases aligning to TRBD1. There are 16 residues in the CDR3. Looked up from germline, CDR1 is LNHDA and CDR2 is SQIVND (reference sequence). The junction had 10 bases not matched to a gene; V was cut back by 5 bases and J by 0 bases. CDR3 sequence (DNA): TGTGCCAGTAGTGTACGACAGGGAACGTACTCCTACGAGCAGTACTTC. Translated: CASSVRQGTYSYEQYF.

V and J are TRBV5-1 and TRBJ2-2; the match to TRBD2 covers 8 bases. The germline V gene encodes CDR1 SGHRS and CDR2 YFSETQ. The CDR3 totals 14 residues. After removal of 8 bases from V and 0 bases from J, the junction contained 3 bases not matched to a gene. In DNA, the CDR3 is TGCGCCAGTTTAGCGGGGTCGAACACCGGGGAGCTGTTTTTT. It yields the protein CASLAGSNTGELFF.

The J gene is TRBJ1-3, the V gene TRBV7-2, with D perhaps TRBD1 (5 bases). Germline V gene lookup returns CDR1 SGHTA and CDR2 FQGNSA. The CDR3 length is 15 residues. The V and J ends lost 1 base and 5 bases respectively, with 12 bases between them. The CDR3 loop is CASSLEFRVRNTIYF. The CDR3 DNA is TGTGCCAGCAGCTTAGAATTCAGGGTGCGAAACACCATATATTTT.

The genes are TRBV30 and TRBJ1-6; D is perhaps TRBD1 (5 bases). V gave up 2 bases and J gave up 10 bases, with 18 bases separating them. CDR3 length: 15 residues. Germline values: CDR1 GTSNPN, CDR2 SVGIG (reference sequence). CDR3 DNA sequence: TGTGCCTGGAGTCTCGGCAGGGACTCAGGATCACCCCTCCACTTT. The encoded protein is CAWSLGRDSGSPLHF.

The genes are TRBV3-1 (or the pseudogene TRBV3-2) and TRBJ1-5; TRBD1 might be the D (5 bases). CDR3 length: 15 residues. Trimming left V 1 base short and J 6 bases short, with 13 bases between. CDR1 LGHDT and CDR2 YNNKEL come from the germline V gene (reference sequence). This CDR3 reads CASSQGPTGVQPQHF. CDR3 in DNA: TGTGCCAGCAGCCAAGGCCCGACGGGGGTTCAGCCCCAGCATTTT.

This chain joins TRBV6-5 and TRBJ1-5; 9 nucleotides match TRBD1. Losses at the gene ends were 6 bases for V and 4 bases for J; bases not matched to a gene: 4. Germline V gene sequence: CDR1 MNHEY, CDR2 SVGAGI. The CDR3 contains 14 residues. CDR3 protein: CASRGQGLNQPQHF. Here the CDR3 DNA reads TGTGCCAGCAGGGGACAGGGACTGAATCAGCCCCAGCATTTT.

The rearrangement uses TRBV9 and TRBJ1-5, with TRBD1 identical over 8 bases. The CDR3 contains 20 residues. CDR1 is SGDLS, CDR2 YYNGEE, per germline. The ends lost 4 bases at V and 0 bases at J; junction bases unmatched: 18. CDR3 residues: CASSPGSGTGGDYSNQPQHF. Written as DNA, the CDR3 is TGTGCCAGCAGCCCAGGGAGTGGAACAGGGGGGGATTATAGCAATCAGCCCCAGCATTTT.

J is TRBJ1-2 and V is TRBV7-9; unclear D gene. CDR3 length: 17 amino acids. Deletions cut 1 base from V and 3 bases from J, with 18 bases between. In germline, CDR1 is SEHNR, CDR2 FQNEAQ (reference sequence). CDR3 nucleotide sequence: TGTGCCAGCAGCTTAGTATTCCAACCCCGAAGCCACTATGGCTACACCTTC. It specifies CASSLVFQPRSHYGYTF.

The J gene is TRBJ1-1, the V gene TRBV6-5, with D perhaps TRBD1 (5 bases). CDR1 is MNHEY and CDR2 is SVGAGI in the germline V gene. This CDR3 region has 14 residues. The ends were cut back, 8 bases at V and 5 bases at J, with 18 bases in the middle. CDR3 amino acids: CASVRGEGFTEAFF. The DNA of the CDR3 is TGTGCCAGCGTTCGAGGGGAGGGGTTTACTGAAGCTTTCTTT.

The gene calls are TRBV5-1 and TRBJ1-4; 9 bases are a match to TRBD1. V lost 1 base to trimming and J lost 8 bases; unmatched junction nucleotides: 6. CDR1 and CDR2 from the germline V gene are SGHRS and YFSETQ. The length of the CDR3 is 15 residues. CDR3 amino acids: CASSLRTGDTEKLFF. The CDR3 DNA follows: TGCGCCAGCAGCTTGAGGACAGGGGACACGGAAAAACTGTTTTTT.

The chain couples TRBV6-5 to TRBJ2-1; D not resolved. Germline assignment: CDR1 MNHEY and CDR2 SVGAGI. V was shortened by 5 bases and J by 6 bases, with 8 bases between the two germline ends. The CDR3 is 12 amino acids. The CDR3 reads CASSTVANEQFF. The CDR3 DNA follows: TGTGCCAGCAGTACAGTTGCCAATGAGCAGTTCTTC.